This TCR beta chain was obtained from a study of T cell clones after liver transplantation. Only in-frame clones appear in the TCRdb table, and some are missing; sequencing was by immunoSEQ multiplex PCR. The repertoire holds 65,000 to 90,000 clones, with 90% as singletons. The V and J ends lost 6 bases and 8 bases respectively, with 17 bases between them. The V gene's germline CDR1 is MDHEN and CDR2 SYDVKM. The CDR3 extends over 14 amino acids. The chain links TRBV28 to TRBJ1-5, with no clear D. This clonotype was obtained from a human donor who received a liver transplant. The sample in question was CD4+ T cells from blood, obtained before liver transplant. CDR3 sequence reads: CASSPSPTLEPQHF. The CDR3 DNA reads TGTGCCAGCAGCCCGAGTCCTACCCTAGAGCCCCAGCATTTT.